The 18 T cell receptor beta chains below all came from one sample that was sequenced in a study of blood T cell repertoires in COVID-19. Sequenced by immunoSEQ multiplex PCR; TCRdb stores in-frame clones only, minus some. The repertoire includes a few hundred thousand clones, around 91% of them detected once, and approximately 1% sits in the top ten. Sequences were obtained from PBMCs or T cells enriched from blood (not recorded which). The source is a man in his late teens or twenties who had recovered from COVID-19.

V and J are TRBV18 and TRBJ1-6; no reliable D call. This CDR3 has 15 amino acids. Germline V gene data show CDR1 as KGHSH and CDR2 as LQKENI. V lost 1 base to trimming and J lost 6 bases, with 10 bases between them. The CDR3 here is CASSPQPLLNSPLHF. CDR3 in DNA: TGTGCCAGCTCACCACAGCCCCTGCTTAATTCACCCCTCCACTTT.

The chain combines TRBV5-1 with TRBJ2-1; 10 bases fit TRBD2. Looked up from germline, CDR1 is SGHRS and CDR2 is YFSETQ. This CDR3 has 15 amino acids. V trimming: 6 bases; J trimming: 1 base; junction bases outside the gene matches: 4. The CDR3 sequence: CASTPSGGSYNEQFF. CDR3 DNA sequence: TGCGCCAGCACCCCTAGCGGGGGTTCCTACAATGAGCAGTTCTTC.

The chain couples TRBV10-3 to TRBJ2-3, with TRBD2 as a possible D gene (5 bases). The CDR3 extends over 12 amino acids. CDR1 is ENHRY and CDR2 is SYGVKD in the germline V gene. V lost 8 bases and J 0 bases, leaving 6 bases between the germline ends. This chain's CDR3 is CAISGSTDTQYF. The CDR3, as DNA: TGTGCCATCTCGGGGAGCACAGATACGCAGTATTTT.

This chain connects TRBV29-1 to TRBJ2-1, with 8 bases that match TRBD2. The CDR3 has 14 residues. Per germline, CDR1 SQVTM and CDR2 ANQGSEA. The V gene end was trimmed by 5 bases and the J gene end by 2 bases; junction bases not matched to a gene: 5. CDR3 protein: CSVLSGSAYNEQFF. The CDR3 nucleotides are TGCAGCGTTCTCAGCGGGAGCGCCTACAATGAGCAGTTCTTC.

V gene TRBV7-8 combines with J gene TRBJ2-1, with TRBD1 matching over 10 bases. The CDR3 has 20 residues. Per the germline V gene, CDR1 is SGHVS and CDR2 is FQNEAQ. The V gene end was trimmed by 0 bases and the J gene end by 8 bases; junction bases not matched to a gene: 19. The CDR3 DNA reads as TGTGCCAGCAGCTTAGCCATTTATGGGACAGGGGTGGGTTTTAGCGATGAGCAGTTCTTC. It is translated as CASSLAIYGTGVGFSDEQFF.

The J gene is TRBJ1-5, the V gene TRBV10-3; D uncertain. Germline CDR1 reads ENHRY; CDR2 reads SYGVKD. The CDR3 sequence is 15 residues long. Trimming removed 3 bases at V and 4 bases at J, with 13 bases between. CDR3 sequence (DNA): TGTGCCATCAGTGATAAAACAGAGATTAATCAGCCCCAGCATTTT. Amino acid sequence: CAISDKTEINQPQHF.

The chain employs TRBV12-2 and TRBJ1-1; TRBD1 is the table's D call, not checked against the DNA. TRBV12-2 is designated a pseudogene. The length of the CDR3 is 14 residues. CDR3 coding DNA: TGTGCAAGTCGCTCCAGGGCTATGAACACTGAAGCTTTCTTT. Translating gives CASRSRAMNTEAFF.

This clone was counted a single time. The CDR3 bases are TGTGCCAGCAGCTACCTGGGACAGGGTATTCAGCCCCAGCATTTT. Translated, it gives CASSYLGQGIQPQHF. The gene calls are TRBV7-9 and TRBJ1-5; 9 nucleotides match TRBD1. J lost 6 bases, V lost 4 bases, and 7 bases had no gene match. Germline V gene lookup returns CDR1 SEHNR and CDR2 FQNEAQ (reference sequence). The CDR3 sequence is 15 residues long.

The chain's CDR3 is CASSGRLAGRTGELFF. CDR3 DNA: TGTGCCAGCAGCGGCCGACTAGCGGGACGAACCGGGGAGCTGTTTTTT. The gene calls are TRBV9 and TRBJ2-2; 11 bases are a match to TRBD2. This CDR3 has 16 amino acids. V trimming: 3 bases; J trimming: 5 bases; junction bases outside the gene matches: 6. From germline, CDR1 is SGDLS and CDR2 YYNGEE.

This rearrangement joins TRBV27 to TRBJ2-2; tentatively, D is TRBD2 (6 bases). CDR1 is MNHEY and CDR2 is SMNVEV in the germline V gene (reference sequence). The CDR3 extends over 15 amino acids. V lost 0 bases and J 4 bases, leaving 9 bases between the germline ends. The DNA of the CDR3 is TGTGCCAGCAGTTTATCGGGACTTACCACCGGGGAGCTGTTTTTT. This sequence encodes CASSLSGLTTGELFF.

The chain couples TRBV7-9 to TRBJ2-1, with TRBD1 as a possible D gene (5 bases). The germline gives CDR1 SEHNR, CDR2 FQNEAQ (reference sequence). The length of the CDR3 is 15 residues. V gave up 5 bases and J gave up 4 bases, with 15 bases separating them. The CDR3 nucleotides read TGTGCCAGCAGCCCCTCGAAGCGACAGTACAATGAGCAGTTCTTC. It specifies CASSPSKRQYNEQFF.

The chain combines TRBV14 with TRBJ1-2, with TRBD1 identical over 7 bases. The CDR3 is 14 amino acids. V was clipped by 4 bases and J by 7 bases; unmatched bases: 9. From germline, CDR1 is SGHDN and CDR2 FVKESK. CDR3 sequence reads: CASSPRRQGGGYTF. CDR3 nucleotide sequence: TGTGCCAGCAGCCCCCGCCGACAGGGAGGTGGCTACACCTTC.

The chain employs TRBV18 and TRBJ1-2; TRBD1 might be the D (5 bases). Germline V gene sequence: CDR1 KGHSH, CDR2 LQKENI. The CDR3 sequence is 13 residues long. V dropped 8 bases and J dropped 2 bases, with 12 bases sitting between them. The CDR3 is CASKPYRNYGYTF. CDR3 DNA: TGTGCCAGCAAACCCTACAGGAACTATGGCTACACCTTC.

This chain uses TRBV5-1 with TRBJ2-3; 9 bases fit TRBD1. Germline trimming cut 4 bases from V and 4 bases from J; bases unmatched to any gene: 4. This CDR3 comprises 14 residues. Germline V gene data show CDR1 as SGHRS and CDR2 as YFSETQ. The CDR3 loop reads CASSPGQGPDTQYF. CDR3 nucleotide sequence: TGCGCCAGCAGCCCAGGACAGGGGCCAGATACGCAGTATTTT. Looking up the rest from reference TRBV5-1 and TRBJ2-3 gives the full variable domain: KAGVTQTPRYLIKTRGQQVTLSCSPISGHRSVSWYQQTPGQGLQFLFEYFSETQRNKGNFPGRFSGRQFSNSRSEMNVSTLELGDSALYLCASSPGQGPDTQYFGPGTRLTVL.

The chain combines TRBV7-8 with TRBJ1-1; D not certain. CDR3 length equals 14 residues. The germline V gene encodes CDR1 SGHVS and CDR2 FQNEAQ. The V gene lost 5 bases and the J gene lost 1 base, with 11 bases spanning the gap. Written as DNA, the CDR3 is TGTGCCAGCAGCCTAATACTAGAGAACACTGAAGCTTTCTTT. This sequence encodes CASSLILENTEAFF.

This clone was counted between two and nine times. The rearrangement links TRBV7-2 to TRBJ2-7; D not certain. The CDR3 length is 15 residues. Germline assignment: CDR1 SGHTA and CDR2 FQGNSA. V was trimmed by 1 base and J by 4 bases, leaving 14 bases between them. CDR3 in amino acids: CASSLESGGPYEQYF. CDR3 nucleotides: TGTGCCAGCAGCTTAGAATCGGGTGGTCCTTACGAGCAGTACTTC.

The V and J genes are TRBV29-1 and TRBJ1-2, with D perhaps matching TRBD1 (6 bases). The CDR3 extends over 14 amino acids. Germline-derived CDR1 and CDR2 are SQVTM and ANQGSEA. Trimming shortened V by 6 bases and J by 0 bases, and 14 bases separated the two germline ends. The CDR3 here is CSVAQGSTNYGYTF. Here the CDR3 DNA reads TGCAGCGTAGCACAGGGTTCTACTAACTATGGCTACACCTTC. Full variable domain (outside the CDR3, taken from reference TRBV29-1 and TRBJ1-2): SAVISQKPSRDICQRGTSLTIQCQVDSQVTMMFWYRQQPGQSLTLIATANQGSEATYESGFVIDKFPISRPNLTFSTLTVSNMSPEDSSIYLCSVAQGSTNYGYTFGSGTRLTVV.

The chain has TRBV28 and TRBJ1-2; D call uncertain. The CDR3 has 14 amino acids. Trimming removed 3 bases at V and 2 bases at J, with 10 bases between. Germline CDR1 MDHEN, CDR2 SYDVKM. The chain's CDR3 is CASSFIRRNYGYTF. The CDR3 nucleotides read TGTGCCAGCAGTTTTATCCGGAGGAACTATGGCTACACCTTC.